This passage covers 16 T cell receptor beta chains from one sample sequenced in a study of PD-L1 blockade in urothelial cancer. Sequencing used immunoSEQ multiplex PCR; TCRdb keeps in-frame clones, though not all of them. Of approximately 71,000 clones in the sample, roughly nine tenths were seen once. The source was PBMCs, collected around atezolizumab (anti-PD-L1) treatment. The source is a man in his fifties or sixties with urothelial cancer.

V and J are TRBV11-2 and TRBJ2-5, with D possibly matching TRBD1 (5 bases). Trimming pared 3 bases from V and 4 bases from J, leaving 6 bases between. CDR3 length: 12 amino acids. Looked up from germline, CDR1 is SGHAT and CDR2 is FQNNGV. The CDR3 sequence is CASSFDRETQYF. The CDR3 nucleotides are TGTGCCAGCAGCTTTGACAGAGAGACCCAGTACTTC. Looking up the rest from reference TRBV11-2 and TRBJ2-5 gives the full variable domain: EAGVAQSPRYKIIEKRQSVAFWCNPISGHATLYWYQQILGQGPKLLIQFQNNGVVDDSQLPKDRFSAERLKGVDSTLKIQPAKLEDSAVYLCASSFDRETQYFGPGTRLLVL.

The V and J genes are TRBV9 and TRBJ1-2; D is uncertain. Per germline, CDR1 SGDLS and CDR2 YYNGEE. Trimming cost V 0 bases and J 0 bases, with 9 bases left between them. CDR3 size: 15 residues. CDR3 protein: CASSVDPNTNYGYTF. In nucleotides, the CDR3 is TGTGCCAGCAGCGTAGATCCTAATACTAACTATGGCTACACCTTC. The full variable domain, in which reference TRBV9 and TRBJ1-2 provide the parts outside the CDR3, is DSGVTQTPKHLITATGQRVTLRCSPRSGDLSVYWYQQSLDQGLQFLIQYYNGEERAKGNILERFSAQQFPDLHSELNLSSLELGDSALYFCASSVDPNTNYGYTFGSGTRLTVV.

CDR3 sequence: CASSELRTNEKLFF. In DNA, the CDR3 is TGTGCCAGCAGCGAATTACGGACAAATGAAAAACTGTTTTTT. This chain connects TRBV11-2 to TRBJ1-4, with D possibly matching TRBD1 (5 bases). This CDR3 comprises 14 residues. Deletions cut 5 bases from V and 5 bases from J, with 12 bases between. CDR1 and CDR2 (germline): SGHAT, FQNNGV.

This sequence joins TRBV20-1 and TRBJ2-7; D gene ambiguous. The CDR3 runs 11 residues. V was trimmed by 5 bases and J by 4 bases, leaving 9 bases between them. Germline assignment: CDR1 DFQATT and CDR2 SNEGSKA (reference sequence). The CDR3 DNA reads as TGCAGTGCTTCCGCGCTTTACGAGCAGTACTTC. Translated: CSASALYEQYF.

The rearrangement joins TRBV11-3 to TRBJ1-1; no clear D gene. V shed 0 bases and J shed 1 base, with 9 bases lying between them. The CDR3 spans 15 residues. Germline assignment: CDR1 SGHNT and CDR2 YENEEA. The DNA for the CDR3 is TGTGCCAGCAGCTTAGATAGCGGGCAGAACACTGAAGCTTTCTTT. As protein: CASSLDSGQNTEAFF.

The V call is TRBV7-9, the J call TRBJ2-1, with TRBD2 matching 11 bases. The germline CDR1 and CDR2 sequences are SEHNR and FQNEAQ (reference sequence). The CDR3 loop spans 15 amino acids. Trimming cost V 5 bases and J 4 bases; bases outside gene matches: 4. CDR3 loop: CASSTLAGGYNEQFF. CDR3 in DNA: TGTGCCAGCAGCACTCTAGCGGGGGGATACAATGAGCAGTTCTTC.

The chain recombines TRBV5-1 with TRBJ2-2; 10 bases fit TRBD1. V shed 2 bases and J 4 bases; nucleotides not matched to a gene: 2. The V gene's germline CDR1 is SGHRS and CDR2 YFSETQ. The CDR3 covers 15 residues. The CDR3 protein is CASSFRTGGTGELFF. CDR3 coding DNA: TGCGCCAGCAGCTTTAGGACAGGGGGCACCGGGGAGCTGTTTTTT.

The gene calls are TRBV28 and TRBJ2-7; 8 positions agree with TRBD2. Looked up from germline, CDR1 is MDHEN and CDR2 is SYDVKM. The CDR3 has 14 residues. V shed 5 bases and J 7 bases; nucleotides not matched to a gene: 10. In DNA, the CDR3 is TGTGCCAGCAGTCGCCGGGGGGGAGTCGGAGAGCAGTACTTC. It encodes CASSRRGGVGEQYF.

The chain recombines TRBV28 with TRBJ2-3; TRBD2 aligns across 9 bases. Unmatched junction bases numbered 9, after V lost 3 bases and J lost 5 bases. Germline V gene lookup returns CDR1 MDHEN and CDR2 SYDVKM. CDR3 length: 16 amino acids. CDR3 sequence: CASSLMLAGRVDTQYF. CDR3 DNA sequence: TGTGCCAGCAGTTTGATGCTAGCGGGAAGGGTAGATACGCAGTATTTT.

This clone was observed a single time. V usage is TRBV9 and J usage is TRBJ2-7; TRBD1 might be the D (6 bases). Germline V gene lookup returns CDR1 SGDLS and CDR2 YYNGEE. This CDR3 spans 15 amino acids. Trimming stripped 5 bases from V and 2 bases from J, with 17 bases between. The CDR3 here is CASSPGQPSTYEQYF. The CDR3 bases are TGTGCCAGCAGTCCTGGACAGCCATCGACCTACGAGCAGTACTTC.

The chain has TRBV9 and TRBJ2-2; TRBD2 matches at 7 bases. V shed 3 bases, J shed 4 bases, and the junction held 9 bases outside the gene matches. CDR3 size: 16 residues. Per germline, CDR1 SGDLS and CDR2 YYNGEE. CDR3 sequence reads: CASSGKSGAGTGELFF. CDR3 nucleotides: TGTGCCAGCAGCGGGAAAAGCGGGGCAGGCACCGGGGAGCTGTTTTTT.

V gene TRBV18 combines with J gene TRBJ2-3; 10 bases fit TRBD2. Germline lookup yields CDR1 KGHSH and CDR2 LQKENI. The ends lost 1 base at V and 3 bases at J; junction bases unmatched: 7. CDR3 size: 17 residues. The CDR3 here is CASSPLASGGGTDTQYF. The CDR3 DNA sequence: TGTGCCAGCTCACCACTGGCTAGCGGGGGAGGAACAGATACGCAGTATTTT.

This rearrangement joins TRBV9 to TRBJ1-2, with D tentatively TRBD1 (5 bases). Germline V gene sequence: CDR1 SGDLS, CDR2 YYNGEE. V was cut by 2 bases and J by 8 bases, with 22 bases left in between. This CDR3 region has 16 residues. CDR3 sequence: CASSVTPGVSDEGYTF. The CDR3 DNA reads TGTGCCAGCAGCGTCACTCCGGGGGTATCCGACGAGGGCTACACCTTC.

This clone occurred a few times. The CDR3 protein is CASSLGQGIAQPQHF. CDR3 nucleotides: TGTGCCAGCAGCTTGGGACAGGGAATAGCCCAGCCCCAGCATTTT. The genes are TRBV7-9 and TRBJ1-5; 9 bases are shared with TRBD1. The CDR3 is 15 residues long. The V gene's germline CDR1 is SEHNR and CDR2 FQNEAQ (reference sequence). The V gene end was trimmed by 3 bases and the J gene end by 7 bases; junction bases not matched to a gene: 7.

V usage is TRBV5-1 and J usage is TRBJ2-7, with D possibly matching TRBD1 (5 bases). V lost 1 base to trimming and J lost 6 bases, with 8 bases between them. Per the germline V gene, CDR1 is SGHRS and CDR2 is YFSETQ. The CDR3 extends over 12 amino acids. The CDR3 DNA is TGCGCCAGCAGCTTGATCAGGGCCGAGCAGTACTTC. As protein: CASSLIRAEQYF.

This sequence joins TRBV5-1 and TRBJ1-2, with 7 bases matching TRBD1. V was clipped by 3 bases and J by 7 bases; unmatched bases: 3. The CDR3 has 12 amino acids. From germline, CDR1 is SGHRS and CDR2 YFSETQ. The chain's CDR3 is CASSSDRFGYTF. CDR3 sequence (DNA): TGCGCCAGCAGCTCGGACAGGTTTGGCTACACCTTC.